The clone carrying this TCR beta chain was detected ten times or more. The antigen is not known. The germline V gene encodes CDR1 SGHTA and CDR2 FQGNSA. After removal of 5 bases from V and 8 bases from J, the junction contained 5 bases not matched to a gene. This CDR3 is 15 amino acids long. The data are from a study of T-cell memory formation after mild COVID-19. Study observations and caveats: Detection of some responders pre-infection suggested pre-existing cross-reactive memory T cells participated.

Via MiXCR, TCRdb re-called the 5' RACE reads, giving one row per CDR3 protein. Among 550,000 to 700,000 distinct CDR3 sequences listed, 17% were seen once. The sequenced material came from PBMCs or a T cell subset sorted from them (not recorded which). The rearrangement links TRBV7-2 to TRBJ2-3; 15 bases fit TRBD2. This sequence originates from an adult woman who had mild COVID-19 (a few samples of this study predate the infection). Cell type and time point are not known. The CDR3: CASSRTSGRASTQYF. The DNA of the CDR3 is TGTGCCAGCAGCCGGACTAGCGGGAGGGCAAGTACGCAGTATTTT. Using reference TRBV7-2 and TRBJ2-3 for the parts outside the CDR3, the full variable domain is GAGVSQSPSNKVTEKGKDVELRCDPISGHTALYWYRQSLGQGLEFLIYFQGNSAPDKSGLPSDRFSAERTGGSVSTLTIQRTQQEDSAVYLCASSRTSGRASTQYFGPGTRLTVL.